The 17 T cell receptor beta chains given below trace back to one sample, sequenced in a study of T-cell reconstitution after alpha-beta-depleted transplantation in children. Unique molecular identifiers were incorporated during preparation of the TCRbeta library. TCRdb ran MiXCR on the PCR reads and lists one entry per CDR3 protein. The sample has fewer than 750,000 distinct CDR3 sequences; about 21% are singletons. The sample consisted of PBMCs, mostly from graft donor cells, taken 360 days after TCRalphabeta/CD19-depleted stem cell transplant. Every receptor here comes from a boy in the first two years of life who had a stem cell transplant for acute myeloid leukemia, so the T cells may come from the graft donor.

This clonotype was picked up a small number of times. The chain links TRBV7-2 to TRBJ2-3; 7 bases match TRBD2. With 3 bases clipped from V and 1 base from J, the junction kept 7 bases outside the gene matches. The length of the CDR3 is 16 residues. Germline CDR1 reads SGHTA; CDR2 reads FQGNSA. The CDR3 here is CASSLAKGGGTDTQYF. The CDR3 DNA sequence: TGTGCCAGCAGCTTGGCTAAGGGAGGGGGCACAGATACGCAGTATTTT.

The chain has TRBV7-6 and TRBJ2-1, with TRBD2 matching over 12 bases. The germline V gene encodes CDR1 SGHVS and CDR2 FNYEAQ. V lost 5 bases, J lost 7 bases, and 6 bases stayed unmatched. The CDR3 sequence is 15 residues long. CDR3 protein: CASSPSGGGLNEQFF. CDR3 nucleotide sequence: TGTGCCAGCAGCCCTAGCGGGGGGGGCCTTAATGAGCAGTTCTTC.

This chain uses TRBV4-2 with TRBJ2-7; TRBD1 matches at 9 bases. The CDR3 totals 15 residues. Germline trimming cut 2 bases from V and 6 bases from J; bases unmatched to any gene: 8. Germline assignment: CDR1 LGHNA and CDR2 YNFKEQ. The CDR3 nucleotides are TGTGCCAGCAGCCAACACCGGGACAGGGCAGGCGAGCAGTACTTC. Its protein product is CASSQHRDRAGEQYF.

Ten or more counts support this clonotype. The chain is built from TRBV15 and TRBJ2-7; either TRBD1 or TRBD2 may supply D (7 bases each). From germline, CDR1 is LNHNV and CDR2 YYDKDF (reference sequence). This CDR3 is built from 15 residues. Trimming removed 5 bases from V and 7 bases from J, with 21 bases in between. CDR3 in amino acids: CATSERTGGRGEQYF. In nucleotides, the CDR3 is TGTGCCACCAGCGAGAGGACAGGAGGGAGGGGGGAGCAGTACTTC.

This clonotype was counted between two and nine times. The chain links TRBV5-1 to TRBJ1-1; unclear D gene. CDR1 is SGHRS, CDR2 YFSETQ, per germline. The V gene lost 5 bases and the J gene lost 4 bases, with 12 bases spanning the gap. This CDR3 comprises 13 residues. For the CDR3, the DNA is TGCGCCAGCAGATCGAACACAACCACTGAAGCTTTCTTT. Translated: CASRSNTTTEAFF.

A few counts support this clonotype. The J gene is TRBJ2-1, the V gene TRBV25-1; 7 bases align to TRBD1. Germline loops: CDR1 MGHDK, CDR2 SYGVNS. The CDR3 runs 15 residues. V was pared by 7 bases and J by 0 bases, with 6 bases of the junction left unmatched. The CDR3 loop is CASISQGSSYNEQFF. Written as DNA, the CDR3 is TGTGCCAGCATATCACAGGGGTCCTCCTACAATGAGCAGTTCTTC.

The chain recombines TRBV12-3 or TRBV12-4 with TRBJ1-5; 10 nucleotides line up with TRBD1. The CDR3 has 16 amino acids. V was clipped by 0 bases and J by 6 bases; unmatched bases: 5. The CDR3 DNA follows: TGTGCCAGCAGTTTAGCCGGGACAGGGGACCGTCAGCCCCAGCATTTT. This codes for CASSLAGTGDRQPQHF.

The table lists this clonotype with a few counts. The CDR3 loop reads CASSQDAQRRPYEQFF. The CDR3, as DNA: TGCGCCAGCAGCCAAGATGCACAACGAAGACCCTATGAGCAGTTCTTC. This chain uses TRBV4-3 with TRBJ2-1; D call uncertain. Germline V gives CDR1 LGHNA, CDR2 YSLEER. The germline V and J ends were trimmed by 0 bases and 8 bases, with 17 bases remaining between them. The CDR3 has 16 residues.

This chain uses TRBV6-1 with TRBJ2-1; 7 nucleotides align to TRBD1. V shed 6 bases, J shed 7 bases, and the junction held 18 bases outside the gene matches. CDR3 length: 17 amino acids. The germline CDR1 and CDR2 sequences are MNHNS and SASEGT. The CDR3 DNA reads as TGTGCCAGCAGCCGGAGTACCGGACAGGCGCCAACGAATGAGCAGTTCTTC. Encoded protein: CASSRSTGQAPTNEQFF.

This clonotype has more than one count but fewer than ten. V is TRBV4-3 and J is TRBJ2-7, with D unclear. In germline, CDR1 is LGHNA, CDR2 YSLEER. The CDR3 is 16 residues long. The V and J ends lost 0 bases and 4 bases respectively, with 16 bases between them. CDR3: CASSQEYRPPVYEQYF. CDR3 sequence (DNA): TGCGCCAGCAGCCAAGAATACCGGCCACCTGTATACGAGCAGTACTTC.

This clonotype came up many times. The CDR3 protein is CASSQGNYGYTF. As DNA, the CDR3 is TGTGCCAGCAGCCAGGGTAACTATGGCTACACCTTC. This chain links TRBV3-1 with TRBJ1-2; D is uncertain. CDR3 length: 12 amino acids. Between the trimmed V and J ends, which lost 3 bases and 1 base, there was a span of 3 bases. Germline lookup yields CDR1 LGHDT and CDR2 YNNKEL (reference sequence).

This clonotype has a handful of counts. The CDR3, as DNA: TGTGCCAGCAGTTACTCGGACAGGGTTAGTTCACCCCTCCACTTT. It yields the protein CASSYSDRVSSPLHF. The chain couples TRBV6-5 to TRBJ1-6; TRBD1 aligns across 8 bases. From germline, CDR1 is MNHEY and CDR2 SVGAGI. Trimming cost V 0 bases and J 9 bases; bases outside gene matches: 4. This CDR3 has 15 residues.

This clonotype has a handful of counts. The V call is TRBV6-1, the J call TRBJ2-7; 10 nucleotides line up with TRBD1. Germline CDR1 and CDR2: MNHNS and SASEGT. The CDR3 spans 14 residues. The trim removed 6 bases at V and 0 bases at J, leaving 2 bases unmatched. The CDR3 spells CASRGTGVSYEQYV. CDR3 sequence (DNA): TGTGCCAGCAGGGGGACAGGGGTCTCCTACGAGCAGTACGTC.

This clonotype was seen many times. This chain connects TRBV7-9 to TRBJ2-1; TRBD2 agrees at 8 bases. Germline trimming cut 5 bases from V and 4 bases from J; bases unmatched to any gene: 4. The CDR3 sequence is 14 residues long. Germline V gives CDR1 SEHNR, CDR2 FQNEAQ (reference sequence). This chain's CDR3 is CASSKTSAYNEQFF. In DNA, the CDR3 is TGTGCCAGCAGCAAGACTAGCGCTTACAATGAGCAGTTCTTC.

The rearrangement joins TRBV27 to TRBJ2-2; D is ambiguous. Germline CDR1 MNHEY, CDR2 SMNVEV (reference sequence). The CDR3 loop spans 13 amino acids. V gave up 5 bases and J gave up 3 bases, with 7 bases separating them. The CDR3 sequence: CASSPYYTGELFF. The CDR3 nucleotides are TGTGCCAGCAGTCCCTACTACACCGGGGAGCTGTTTTTT.

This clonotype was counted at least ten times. CDR3 amino acids: CASSSTSGGPKTGELFF. Here the CDR3 DNA reads TGCGCCAGCAGCTCCACTAGCGGGGGCCCTAAGACCGGGGAGCTGTTTTTT. The chain couples TRBV5-1 to TRBJ2-2; 11 bases map to TRBD2. The CDR3 contains 17 residues. V was pared by 3 bases and J by 5 bases, with 9 bases of the junction left unmatched. Germline values: CDR1 SGHRS, CDR2 YFSETQ.

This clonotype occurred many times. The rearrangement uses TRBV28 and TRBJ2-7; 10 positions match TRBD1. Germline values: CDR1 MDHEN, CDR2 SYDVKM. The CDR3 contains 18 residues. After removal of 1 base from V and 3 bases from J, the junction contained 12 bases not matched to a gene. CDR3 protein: CASSLSTGGVVIIYEQYV. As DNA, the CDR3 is TGTGCCAGCAGTTTATCGACAGGGGGCGTGGTGATAATCTACGAGCAGTACGTC.